This T cell receptor beta chain emerged from a study of blood T cell repertoires in COVID-19. Patients of the Seattle cohort, enrolled during active infection, were followed longitudinally. Generated by immunoSEQ multiplex PCR, the TCRdb table keeps only in-frame clones and is missing some. The repertoire holds fewer than 300,000 clones, with around 84% as singletons. The sequence was collected from a human donor with COVID-19, enrolled during active disease. The donor label of this sample is uncertain. Sequencing was carried out using peripheral blood.

The CDR3 region is CASSRGTTDFTDTQYF. DNA of the CDR3: TGTGCCAGTAGTAGGGGGACAACCGACTTCACAGATACGCAGTATTTT. The chain couples TRBV19 to TRBJ2-3, with a weak D call TRBD1 (6 bases). The V gene's germline CDR1 is LNHDA and CDR2 SQIVND (reference sequence). The V and J ends lost 4 bases and 2 bases respectively, with 16 bases between them. The CDR3 has 16 amino acids. Full variable domain (outside the CDR3, taken from reference TRBV19 and TRBJ2-3): DGGITQSPKYLFRKEGQNVTLSCEQNLNHDAMYWYRQDPGQGLRLIYYSQIVNDFQKGDIAEGYSVSREKKESFPLTVTSAQKNPTAFYLCASSRGTTDFTDTQYFGPGTRLTVL.